The rows below give T cell receptor beta chains drawn from one sample of a study of T cells in Graves' hyperthyroidism and ophthalmopathy. In TCRdb, the multiplex PCR reads were re-called with MiXCR into one record per CDR3 protein. Here the sample spans some 270,000 distinct CDR3 sequences, roughly 13% being singletons. The sequencing input was blood. These receptors were taken from a middle-aged woman with Graves' hyperthyroidism. CDR3s include the opening cysteine and the closing phenylalanine or tryptophan. Each record gives: clone size, V gene, CDR3 length, J gene, D gene, CDR3 DNA, CDR3 protein. The D gene is left open where the match is weak. The size entry is marked missing in some rows and otherwise reads once, few, many or a size class.

size: many; V: TRBV3-1; length: 17; J: TRBJ1-1; D: .; DNA: TGTGCCAGCAGCCAAGCAGTGGGGCGGTTCAAACGCCCCCCAAAAATCTTT; CDR3: CASSQAVGRFKRPPKIF
size: many; V: TRBV7-9; length: 16; J: TRBJ2-3; D: TRBD2; DNA: TGTGCCAGCAGCACCGCTAGCGGGAGGGGGCCCGATACGCAGTATTTT; CDR3: CASSTASGRGPDTQYF
size: many; V: TRBV2; length: 15; J: TRBJ1-5; D: .; DNA: TGTGCCAGCAGTGAAGGCCAGGGGTTGAATCGGCCCCAGCATTTT; CDR3: CASSEGQGLNRPQHF
size: many; V: TRBV6-1; length: 14; J: TRBJ2-7; D: .; DNA: TGTGCCAGTCTCCGGACAGAGGACCCCTACGAGCAGTACTTC; CDR3: CASLRTEDPYEQYF
size: many; V: TRBV2; length: 11; J: TRBJ2-1; D: .; DNA: TGTGCCAGCTCAGGTCAAAATGAGCAGTTCTTC; CDR3: CASSGQNEQFF
size: few; V: TRBV28; length: 14; J: TRBJ2-3; D: .; DNA: TGTGCCAGCAGTCCACGTCGAATCACAGATACGCAGTATTTT; CDR3: CASSPRRITDTQYF
size: many; V: TRBV6-1; length: 15; J: TRBJ2-1; D: .; DNA: TGTGCCAGCAGCGCCGGAACAGCGACAAACAATGAGCAGTTCTTC; CDR3: CASSAGTATNNEQFF
size: many; V: TRBV28; length: 13; J: TRBJ1-1; D: .; DNA: TGTGCCACCACGGGACATTCGAACACTGAAGCTTTCTTT; CDR3: CATTGHSNTEAFF
size: many; V: TRBV5-5; length: 12; J: TRBJ2-5; D: .; DNA: TGTGCCAGCAGCTACCGGGGGCAGACCCAGTACTTC; CDR3: CASSYRGQTQYF
size: many; V: TRBV20-1; length: 14; J: TRBJ1-5; D: .; DNA: TGCAGTGCTAGAGACCCCCGGGGGCAACAGCCCCAGCATTTT; CDR3: CSARDPRGQQPQHF
size: many; V: TRBV2; length: 14; J: TRBJ1-2; D: TRBD1; DNA: TGTGCCAGCAGTGAACAGGGGGCGCACTATGGCTACACCTTC; CDR3: CASSEQGAHYGYTF
size: few; V: TRBV7-7; length: 18; J: TRBJ1-5; D: TRBD1; DNA: TGTGCTAGCAGCAGACGACGCCGGACAGGGGAAAGCAATCAGCCCCAGCATTTT; CDR3: CASSRRRRTGESNQPQHF
size: few; V: TRBV5-1; length: 16; J: TRBJ2-3; D: TRBD2; DNA: TGCGCCAGCAGCTTGGTTGAGCGGGAGATTCCAGATACGCAGTATTTT; CDR3: CASSLVEREIPDTQYF
size: many; V: TRBV27; length: 17; J: TRBJ2-3; D: .; DNA: TGTGCCAGCAGTTTGTTGGGGAGTTCTGGGGGAATACATACGCAGTATTTT; CDR3: CASSLLGSSGGIHTQYF
size: many; V: TRBV6-1; length: 15; J: TRBJ1-1; D: .; DNA: TGTGCCAGCATCCCTCGGACAGCGGGGAACACTGAAGCTTTCTTT; CDR3: CASIPRTAGNTEAFF
size: many; V: TRBV6-1; length: 13; J: TRBJ1-2; D: .; DNA: TGTGCCAGCAGTGAACGGGCAGGGAATGGCTACACCTTC; CDR3: CASSERAGNGYTF
size: many; V: TRBV28; length: 13; J: TRBJ1-3; D: .; DNA: TGTGCCAGCAAATGGTCGCCTGGAAACACCATATATTTT; CDR3: CASKWSPGNTIYF
size: few; V: TRBV5-8; length: 16; J: TRBJ2-3; D: .; DNA: TGTGCCAGCAGCTTGGAAGGGCGCTTCAACACAGATACGCAGTATTTT; CDR3: CASSLEGRFNTDTQYF
size: many; V: TRBV7-2; length: 11; J: TRBJ2-1; D: .; DNA: TGTGCCAGCAGCTTAGTTCGGGAGCAGTTCTTC; CDR3: CASSLVREQFF
size: many; V: TRBV7-6; length: 16; J: TRBJ2-3; D: TRBD2; DNA: TGTGCCAGCAGCCCATCAGCGGGAGAGCATACAGATACGCAGTATTTT; CDR3: CASSPSAGEHTDTQYF
size: many; V: TRBV7-2; length: 15; J: TRBJ2-1; D: TRBD2; DNA: TGTGCCAGCAGCTTAGGTGGACTAGCGGGTTTTGAGCAGTTCTTC; CDR3: CASSLGGLAGFEQFF
size: many; V: TRBV5-5; length: 13; J: TRBJ2-7; D: .; DNA: TGTGCCAGCAGCTCCCTTGGGTACGGCGAGGAGTACTTC; CDR3: CASSSLGYGEEYF
size: .; V: TRBV6-1; length: 16; J: TRBJ2-2; D: .; DNA: TGTGCCAGCAATCCTATAATTAGAAAGGACACCGGGGAGCTGTTTTTT; CDR3: CASNPIIRKDTGELFF
size: .; V: TRBV29-1; length: 15; J: TRBJ2-1; D: TRBD2; DNA: TGCAGCGGTCGACTAGCGGGAGTCGGGGGCAATAAGCAGTTCTTC; CDR3: CSGRLAGVGGNKQFF
size: many; V: TRBV11-2; length: 14; J: TRBJ1-1; D: TRBD1; DNA: TGTGCCAGCAGCTATACCGGGACAGCCACTGAAGCTTTCTTT; CDR3: CASSYTGTATEAFF
size: many; V: TRBV12-3/TRBV12-4; length: 13; J: TRBJ2-7; D: .; DNA: TGTGCCAGCAGTTTGAAGGGCCACTACGAGCAGTACTTC; CDR3: CASSLKGHYEQYF
size: few; V: TRBV7-9; length: 17; J: TRBJ2-5; D: TRBD2; DNA: TGTGCCAGCAGCTTTGGGACTAGCGGGAGAGGGGAAGAGACCCAGTACTTC; CDR3: CASSFGTSGRGEETQYF
size: few; V: TRBV9; length: 14; J: TRBJ2-7; D: .; DNA: TGTGCCAGCAGCTCCCAGGGCAGCTCCTACGAGCAGTACTTC; CDR3: CASSSQGSSYEQYF
size: few; V: TRBV7-2; length: 15; J: TRBJ2-1; D: TRBD2; DNA: TGTGCCAGCAGCTCAAGCCGACTAGCGTCTTGGGAGCAGTTCTTC; CDR3: CASSSSRLASWEQFF
size: many; V: TRBV12-3/TRBV12-4; length: 11; J: TRBJ2-7; D: .; DNA: TGTGCCAGCAGTTTAAGGGATGAGCAGTACTTC; CDR3: CASSLRDEQYF
size: many; V: TRBV28; length: 12; J: TRBJ2-7; D: .; DNA: TGTGCCAGCAGTTTCCCCGGTTATGAGCAGTACTTC; CDR3: CASSFPGYEQYF
size: few; V: TRBV19; length: 15; J: TRBJ1-5; D: .; DNA: TGTGCCAGTAGTAATTCCGGGACAAGAAATCAGCCCCAGCATTTT; CDR3: CASSNSGTRNQPQHF
size: many; V: TRBV6-2/TRBV6-3; length: 14; J: TRBJ2-7; D: .; DNA: TGTGCCAGCAGTTACTATTTACCCTCGGGCGAGCAGTACTTC; CDR3: CASSYYLPSGEQYF
size: many; V: TRBV15; length: 13; J: TRBJ2-1; D: .; DNA: TGTGCCACCAGCAAAGTATTCGGGAATGAGCAGTTCTTC; CDR3: CATSKVFGNEQFF
size: few; V: TRBV14; length: 17; J: TRBJ2-5; D: .; DNA: TGTGCCAGCAGCCAAGAGAGGCCAGGGACCCACCAGGAGACCCAGTACTTC; CDR3: CASSQERPGTHQETQYF
size: many; V: TRBV7-2; length: 14; J: TRBJ2-5; D: .; DNA: TGTGCCAGCAGCCGCGCCGGGACTCAAGAGACCCAGTACTTC; CDR3: CASSRAGTQETQYF
size: .; V: TRBV30; length: 16; J: TRBJ1-1; D: .; DNA: TGTGCCTGGAGCCTAAGGGGAAAGATTTTGAACACTGAAGCTTTCTTT; CDR3: CAWSLRGKILNTEAFF
size: many; V: TRBV2; length: 12; J: TRBJ2-3; D: TRBD1; DNA: TGTGCCAGCAGTCGGACAGGGAGTGGGCAGTATTTT; CDR3: CASSRTGSGQYF
size: many; V: TRBV2; length: 13; J: TRBJ1-5; D: .; DNA: TGTGCCAGCAATGGGGGTTCCAATCAGCCCCAGCATTTT; CDR3: CASNGGSNQPQHF
size: many; V: TRBV5-1; length: 14; J: TRBJ2-1; D: .; DNA: TGCGCCAGCAGCCCCATGGGGACTGATAATGAGCAGTTCTTC; CDR3: CASSPMGTDNEQFF
size: few; V: TRBV7-2; length: 15; J: TRBJ2-5; D: TRBD1; DNA: TGTGCCAGCAGTTCCGGACAGGGGGCAGGAGAGACCCAGTACTTC; CDR3: CASSSGQGAGETQYF
size: many; V: TRBV6-5; length: 16; J: TRBJ1-6; D: TRBD1; DNA: TGTGCCAGCAGTTCTCGCGGACAGGCCATAAATTCACCCCTCCACTTT; CDR3: CASSSRGQAINSPLHF
size: few; V: TRBV18; length: 14; J: TRBJ2-2; D: .; DNA: TGTGCCAGCTCACCAAACGACGGAACCGGGGAGCTGTTTTTT; CDR3: CASSPNDGTGELFF
size: .; V: TRBV18; length: 16; J: TRBJ2-1; D: TRBD2; DNA: TGTGCCAGCTCACCACCGCTCGGGAGGGGTTTAAATGAGCAGTTCTTC; CDR3: CASSPPLGRGLNEQFF
size: few; V: TRBV2; length: 14; J: TRBJ1-3; D: .; DNA: TGTGCCAGCAGTGAGGTTCGGCCCAAAACCACCATATATTTT; CDR3: CASSEVRPKTTIYF